This TCR beta chain was profiled in a study of blood T cell repertoires in COVID-19. Study-level background: Samples taken during acute and convalescent COVID-19 were collected in the United States, Italy and Spain. From T cells, B-cell-depleted T cells, or PBMCs came the material, which was cDNA or gDNA.

Original analysis: Reference gene primer amplification in the assay estimated nucleated cell counts. The assay was immunoSEQ multiplex PCR, and TCRdb's table has in-frame clones only and misses some. The DNA was the basis for D and trimming; V, J and clone size are from that table. Of 70,000 to 90,000 clones in the sample, around 86% were seen once. From germline, CDR1 is KGHSH and CDR2 LQKENI. The CDR3 is made up of 13 amino acids. V was pared by 6 bases and J by 6 bases, with 6 bases of the junction left unmatched. The J gene is TRBJ2-7, the V gene TRBV18; TRBD1 agrees at 9 bases. Source material: peripheral blood. The origin of this receptor is a man aged 55 to 70 with acute or convalescent COVID-19. The CDR3 DNA reads as TGTGCCAGCTCTCCGGGACAGGGAGCCGAGCAGTACTTC. This sequence encodes CASSPGQGAEQYF.